This T cell receptor beta chain originates from a study of T-cell reconstitution after alpha-beta-depleted transplantation in children. Trimming pared 2 bases from V and 2 bases from J, leaving 16 bases between. Germline V lookup: CDR1 DFQATT, CDR2 SNEGSKA (reference sequence). The CDR3 extends over 16 amino acids. Ten or more counts support this clonotype. The antigen is undetermined. As it was prepared, the TCRbeta library received unique molecular identifiers. In TCRdb, the PCR reads were re-called with MiXCR into one record per CDR3 protein. The table has some 180,000 distinct CDR3 sequences, roughly 7% seen once; the top ten hold about 5.5%. Study-level findings and limits: Elevated TCRbeta diversity at day 60 was traced, in some patients, to surviving recipient T cells and thymic progenitors.

The origin of this receptor is a boy between 2 and 10 years old with acute lymphoblastic leukemia, due to receive a stem cell transplant. The rearrangement links TRBV20-1 to TRBJ1-5, with D tentatively TRBD1 (5 bases). Sequences were derived from PBMCs, sampled before TCRalphabeta/CD19-depleted stem cell transplant. CDR3 in amino acids: CSARRTTGAGNQPQHF. The CDR3 DNA follows: TGCAGTGCTAGACGGACAACCGGGGCCGGCAATCAGCCCCAGCATTTT.